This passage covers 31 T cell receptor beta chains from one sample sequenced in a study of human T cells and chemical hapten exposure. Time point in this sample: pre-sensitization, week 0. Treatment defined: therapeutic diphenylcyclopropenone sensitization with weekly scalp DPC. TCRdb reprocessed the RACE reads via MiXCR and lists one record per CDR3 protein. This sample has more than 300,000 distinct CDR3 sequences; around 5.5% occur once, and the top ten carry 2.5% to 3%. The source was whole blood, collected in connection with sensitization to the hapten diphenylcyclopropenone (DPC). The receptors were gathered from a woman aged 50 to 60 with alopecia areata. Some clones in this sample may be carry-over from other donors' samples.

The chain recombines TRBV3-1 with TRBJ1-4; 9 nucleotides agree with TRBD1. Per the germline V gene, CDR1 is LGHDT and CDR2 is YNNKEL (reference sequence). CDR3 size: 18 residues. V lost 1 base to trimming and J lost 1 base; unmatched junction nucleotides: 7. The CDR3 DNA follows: TGTGCCAGCAGCCAAGGGGGACAGGGTGTGAGAACTAATGAAAAACTGTTTTTT. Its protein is CASSQGGQGVRTNEKLFF.

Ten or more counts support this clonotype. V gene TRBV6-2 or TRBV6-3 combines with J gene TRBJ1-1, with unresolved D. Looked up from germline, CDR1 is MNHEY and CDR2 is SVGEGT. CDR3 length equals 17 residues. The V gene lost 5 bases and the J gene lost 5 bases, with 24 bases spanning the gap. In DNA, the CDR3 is TGTGCCAGCAGTCAACCGGACTCTATGGGTGGTAGGACTGAAGCTTTCTTT. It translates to CASSQPDSMGGRTEAFF.

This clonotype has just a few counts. As DNA, the CDR3 is TGCAGTGCTACCCCAGACAGTTTGAATCAGCCCCAGCATTTT. Amino acids: CSATPDSLNQPQHF. This chain joins TRBV20-1 and TRBJ1-5, with D maybe TRBD1 (5 bases). Trimming removed 4 bases at V and 4 bases at J, with 14 bases between. Germline V CDR1 and CDR2: DFQATT, SNEGSKA (reference sequence). This CDR3 spans 14 amino acids.

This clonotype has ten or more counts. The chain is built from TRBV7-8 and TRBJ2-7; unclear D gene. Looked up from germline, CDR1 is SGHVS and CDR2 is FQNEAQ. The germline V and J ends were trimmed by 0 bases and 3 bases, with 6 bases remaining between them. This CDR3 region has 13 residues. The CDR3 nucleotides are TGTGCCAGCAGCTTAGCCACGGACTACGAGCAGTACTTC. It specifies CASSLATDYEQYF.

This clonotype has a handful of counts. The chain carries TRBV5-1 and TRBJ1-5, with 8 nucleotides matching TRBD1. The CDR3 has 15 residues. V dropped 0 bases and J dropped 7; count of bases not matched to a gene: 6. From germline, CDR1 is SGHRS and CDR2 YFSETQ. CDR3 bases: TGCGCCAGCAGCTTGGACAGGGGGGATAACCAGCCCCAGCATTTT. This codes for CASSLDRGDNQPQHF.

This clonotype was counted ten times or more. In nucleotides, the CDR3 is TGTGCCAGCAGCTTAGGCACAGGAGGGAGGGAAGCTTTCTTT. It encodes CASSLGTGGREAFF. J is TRBJ1-1 and V is TRBV7-8; D is possibly TRBD1 (5 bases). The germline V gene encodes CDR1 SGHVS and CDR2 FQNEAQ. This CDR3 is built from 14 residues. Trimming removed 1 base from V and 8 bases from J, with 14 bases in between.

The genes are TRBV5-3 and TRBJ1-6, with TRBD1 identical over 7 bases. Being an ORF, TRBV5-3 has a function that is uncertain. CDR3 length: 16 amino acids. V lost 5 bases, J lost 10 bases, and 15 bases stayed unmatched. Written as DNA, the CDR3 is TGTGCCAGAAGACCGTACAGGGGCGAAGAGGAATCACCCCTCCACTTT. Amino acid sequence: CARRPYRGEEESPLHF.

Written as DNA, the CDR3 is TGCAGCGTTGTCCAGGGGGCATTGGCTGAAGCTTTCTTT. Its translation is CSVVQGALAEAFF. This chain connects TRBV29-1 to TRBJ1-1; 8 nucleotides line up with TRBD1. With 4 bases clipped from V and 6 bases from J, the junction kept 7 bases outside the gene matches. CDR3 length: 13 residues. The germline CDR1 and CDR2 sequences are SQVTM and ANQGSEA.

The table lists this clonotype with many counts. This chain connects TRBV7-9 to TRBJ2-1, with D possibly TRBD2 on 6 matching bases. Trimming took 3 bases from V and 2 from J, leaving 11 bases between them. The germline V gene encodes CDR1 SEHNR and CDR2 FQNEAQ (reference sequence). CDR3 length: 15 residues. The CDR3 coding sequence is TGTGCCAGCAGCTTTACGGGAGCGACCTACAATGAGCAGTTCTTC. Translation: CASSFTGATYNEQFF.

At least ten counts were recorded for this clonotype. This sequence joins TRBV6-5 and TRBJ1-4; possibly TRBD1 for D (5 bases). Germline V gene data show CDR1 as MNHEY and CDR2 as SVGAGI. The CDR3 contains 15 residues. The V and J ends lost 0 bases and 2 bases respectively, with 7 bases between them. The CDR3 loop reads CASSYSGETNEKLFF. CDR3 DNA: TGTGCCAGCAGTTACTCAGGGGAGACTAATGAAAAACTGTTTTTT.

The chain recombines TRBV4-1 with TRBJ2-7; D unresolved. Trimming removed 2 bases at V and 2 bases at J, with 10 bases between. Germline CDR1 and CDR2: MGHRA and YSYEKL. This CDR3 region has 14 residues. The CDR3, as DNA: TGCGCCAGCAGCCAAACCCCTGTTGCCTACGAGCAGTACTTC. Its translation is CASSQTPVAYEQYF.

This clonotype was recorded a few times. The CDR3 loop reads CASSVNRDQETQYF. The CDR3 nucleotides read TGTGCCAGCAGCGTTAACAGGGATCAAGAGACCCAGTACTTC. This rearrangement joins TRBV2 to TRBJ2-5, with TRBD1 as a possible D gene (6 bases). In germline, CDR1 is SNHLY, CDR2 FYNNEI. The CDR3 consists of 14 residues. V shed 6 bases and J shed 2 bases, with 13 bases lying between them.

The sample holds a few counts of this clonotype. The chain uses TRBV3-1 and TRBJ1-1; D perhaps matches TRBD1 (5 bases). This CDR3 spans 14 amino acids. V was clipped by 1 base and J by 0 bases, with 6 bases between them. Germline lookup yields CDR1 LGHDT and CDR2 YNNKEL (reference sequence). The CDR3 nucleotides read TGTGCCAGCAGCCAAGGACAGCTGAACACTGAAGCTTTCTTT. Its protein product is CASSQGQLNTEAFF.

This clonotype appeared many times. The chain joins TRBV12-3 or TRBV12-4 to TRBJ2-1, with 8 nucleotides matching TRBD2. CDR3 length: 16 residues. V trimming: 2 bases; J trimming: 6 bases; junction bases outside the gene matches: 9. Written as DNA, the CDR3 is TGTGCCAGCAGTTTAATTGCGGGAGGAAACAGCAATGAGCAGTTCTTC. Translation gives CASSLIAGGNSNEQFF.

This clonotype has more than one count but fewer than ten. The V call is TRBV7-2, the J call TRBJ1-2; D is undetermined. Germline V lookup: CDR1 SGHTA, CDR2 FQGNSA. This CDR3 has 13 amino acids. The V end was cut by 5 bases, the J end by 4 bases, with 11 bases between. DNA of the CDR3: TGTGCCAGCAGCCTCCAGCCAGTCTATGGCTACACCTTC. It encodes CASSLQPVYGYTF.

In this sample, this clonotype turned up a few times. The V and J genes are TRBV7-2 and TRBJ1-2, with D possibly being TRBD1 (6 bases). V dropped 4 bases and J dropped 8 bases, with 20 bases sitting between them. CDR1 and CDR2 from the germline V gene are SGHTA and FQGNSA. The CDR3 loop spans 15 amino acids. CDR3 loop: CASSSAGQHPQGYTF. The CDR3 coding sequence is TGTGCCAGCAGCTCCGCGGGACAACACCCCCAGGGCTACACCTTC.

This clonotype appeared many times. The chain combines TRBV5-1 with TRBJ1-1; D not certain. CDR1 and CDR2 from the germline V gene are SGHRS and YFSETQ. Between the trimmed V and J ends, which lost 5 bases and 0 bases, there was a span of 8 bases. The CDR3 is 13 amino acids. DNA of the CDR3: TGCGCCAGCAGAAGCGGGATGAACACTGAAGCTTTCTTT. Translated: CASRSGMNTEAFF.

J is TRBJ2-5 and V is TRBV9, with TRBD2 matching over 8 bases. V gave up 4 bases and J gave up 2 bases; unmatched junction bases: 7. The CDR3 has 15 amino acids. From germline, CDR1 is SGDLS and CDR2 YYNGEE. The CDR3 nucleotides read TGTGCCAGCAGCTCCCTAGCGGGCAAGCAAGAGACCCAGTACTTC. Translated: CASSSLAGKQETQYF.

CDR3 bases: TGTGCCACCAGTACACATACGCAGTATTTT. Protein sequence: CATSTHTQYF. The chain couples TRBV24-1 to TRBJ2-3; D is undetermined. This CDR3 spans 10 amino acids. Germline CDR1 is KGHDR and CDR2 is SFDVKD. Trimming cost V 6 bases and J 7 bases, with 4 bases left between them.

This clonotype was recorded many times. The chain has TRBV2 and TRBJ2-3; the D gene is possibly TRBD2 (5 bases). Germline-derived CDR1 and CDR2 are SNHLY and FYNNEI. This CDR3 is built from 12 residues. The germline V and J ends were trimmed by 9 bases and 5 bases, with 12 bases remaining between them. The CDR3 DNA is TGTGCCAGATCACCCGGGGTAGATACGCAGTATTTT. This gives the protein CARSPGVDTQYF. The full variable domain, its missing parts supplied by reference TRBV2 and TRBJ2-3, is EPEVTQTPSHQVTQMGQEVILRCVPISNHLYFYWYRQILGQKVEFLVSFYNNEISEKSEIFDDQFSVERPDGSNFTLKIRSTKLEDSAMYFCARSPGVDTQYFGPGTRLTVL.

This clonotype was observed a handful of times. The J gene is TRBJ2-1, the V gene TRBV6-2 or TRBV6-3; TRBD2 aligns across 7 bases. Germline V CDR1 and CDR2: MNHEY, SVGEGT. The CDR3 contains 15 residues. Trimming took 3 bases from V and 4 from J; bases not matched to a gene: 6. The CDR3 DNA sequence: TGTGCCAGCAGTTATAGTTCGGGAGGATACAATGAGCAGTTCTTC. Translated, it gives CASSYSSGGYNEQFF.

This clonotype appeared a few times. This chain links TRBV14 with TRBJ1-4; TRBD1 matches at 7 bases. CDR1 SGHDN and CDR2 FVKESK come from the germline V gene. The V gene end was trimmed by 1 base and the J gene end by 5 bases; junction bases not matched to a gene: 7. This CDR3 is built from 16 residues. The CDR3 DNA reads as TGTGCCAGCAGCCAAGGCCGACAGGGATTGAATGAAAAACTGTTTTTT. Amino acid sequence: CASSQGRQGLNEKLFF.

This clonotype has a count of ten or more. CDR3 in amino acids: CAWSVWGNAEAFF. Here the CDR3 DNA reads TGTGCCTGGAGTGTATGGGGAAACGCTGAAGCTTTCTTT. The rearrangement joins TRBV30 to TRBJ1-1; D is uncertain. Germline V gives CDR1 GTSNPN, CDR2 SVGIG (reference sequence). CDR3 size: 13 residues. Trimming shortened V by 0 bases and J by 6 bases, and 11 bases separated the two germline ends.

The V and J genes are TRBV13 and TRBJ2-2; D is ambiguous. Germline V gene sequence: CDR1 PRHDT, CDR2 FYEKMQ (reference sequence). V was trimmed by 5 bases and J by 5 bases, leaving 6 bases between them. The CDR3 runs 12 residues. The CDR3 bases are TGTGCCAGCAGCACAAGGACCGGGGAGCTGTTTTTT. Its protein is CASSTRTGELFF.

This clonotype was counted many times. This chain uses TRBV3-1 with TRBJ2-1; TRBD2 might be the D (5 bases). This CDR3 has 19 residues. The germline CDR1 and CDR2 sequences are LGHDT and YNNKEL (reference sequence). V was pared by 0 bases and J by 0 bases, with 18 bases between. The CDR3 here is CASSQDLSPSGSSYNEQFF. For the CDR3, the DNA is TGTGCCAGCAGCCAAGATTTGTCGCCCAGCGGAAGCTCCTACAATGAGCAGTTCTTC.

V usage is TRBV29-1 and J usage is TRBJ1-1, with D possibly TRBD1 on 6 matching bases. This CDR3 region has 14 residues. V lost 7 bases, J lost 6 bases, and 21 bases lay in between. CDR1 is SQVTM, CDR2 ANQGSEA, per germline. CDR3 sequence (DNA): TGCAGCGCGGATTGGGGCACAGGGATGGCTGAAGCTTTCTTT. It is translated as CSADWGTGMAEAFF.

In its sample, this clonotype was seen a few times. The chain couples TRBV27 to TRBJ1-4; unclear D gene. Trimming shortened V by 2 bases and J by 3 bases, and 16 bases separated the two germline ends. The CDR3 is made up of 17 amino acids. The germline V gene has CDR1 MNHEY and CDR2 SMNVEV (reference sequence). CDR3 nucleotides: TGTGCCAGCAGTTTAGGTTATCCGGGAAAAGCTAATGAAAAACTGTTTTTT. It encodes CASSLGYPGKANEKLFF.

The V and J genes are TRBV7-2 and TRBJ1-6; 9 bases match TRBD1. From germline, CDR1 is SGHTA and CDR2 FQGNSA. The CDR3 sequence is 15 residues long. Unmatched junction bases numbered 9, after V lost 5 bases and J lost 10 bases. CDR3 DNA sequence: TGTGCCAGCAGCCCCGGGACAGGGTCACGGTCACCCCTCCACTTT. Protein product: CASSPGTGSRSPLHF. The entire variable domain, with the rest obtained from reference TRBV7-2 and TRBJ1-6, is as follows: GAGVSQSPSNKVTEKGKDVELRCDPISGHTALYWYRQSLGQGLEFLIYFQGNSAPDKSGLPSDRFSAERTGGSVSTLTIQRTQQEDSAVYLCASSPGTGSRSPLHFGNGTRLTVT.

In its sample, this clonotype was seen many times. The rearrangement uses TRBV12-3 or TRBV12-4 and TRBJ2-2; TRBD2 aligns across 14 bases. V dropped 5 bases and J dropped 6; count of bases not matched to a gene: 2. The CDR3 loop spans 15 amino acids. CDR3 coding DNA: TGTGCCAGCAGTCCGACTAGCGGGAGGGCCGGGGAGCTGTTTTTT. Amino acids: CASSPTSGRAGELFF.

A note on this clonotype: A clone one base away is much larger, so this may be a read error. CDR3 region: CASSLLLYTDTQYF. In DNA form, the CDR3 reads TGTGCCAGCAGCTTACTCCTCTACACAGATACGCAGTATTTT. The chain employs TRBV7-2 and TRBJ2-3; D is undetermined. V lost 2 bases, J lost 2 bases, and 8 bases lay in between. This CDR3 spans 14 amino acids. Germline V gene lookup returns CDR1 SGHTA and CDR2 FQGNSA.

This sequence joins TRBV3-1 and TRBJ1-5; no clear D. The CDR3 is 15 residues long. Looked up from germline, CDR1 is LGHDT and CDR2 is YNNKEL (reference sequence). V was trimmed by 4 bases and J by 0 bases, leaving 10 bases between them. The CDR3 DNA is TGTGCCAGCAGCCCCTTTCTTGATAGCAATCAGCCCCAGCATTTT. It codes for CASSPFLDSNQPQHF.